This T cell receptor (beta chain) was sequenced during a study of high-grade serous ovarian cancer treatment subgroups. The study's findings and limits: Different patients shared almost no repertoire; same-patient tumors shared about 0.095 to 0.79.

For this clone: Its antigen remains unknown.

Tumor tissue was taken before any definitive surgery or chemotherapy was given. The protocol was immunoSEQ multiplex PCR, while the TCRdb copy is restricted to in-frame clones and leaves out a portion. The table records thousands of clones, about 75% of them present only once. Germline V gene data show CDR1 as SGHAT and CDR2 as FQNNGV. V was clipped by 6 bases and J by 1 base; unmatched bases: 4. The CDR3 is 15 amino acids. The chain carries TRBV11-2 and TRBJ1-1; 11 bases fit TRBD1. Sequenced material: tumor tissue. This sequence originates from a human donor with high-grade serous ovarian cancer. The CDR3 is CASRPGQGENTEAFF. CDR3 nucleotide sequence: TGTGCCAGCAGACCGGGACAGGGGGAGAACACTGAAGCTTTCTTT.